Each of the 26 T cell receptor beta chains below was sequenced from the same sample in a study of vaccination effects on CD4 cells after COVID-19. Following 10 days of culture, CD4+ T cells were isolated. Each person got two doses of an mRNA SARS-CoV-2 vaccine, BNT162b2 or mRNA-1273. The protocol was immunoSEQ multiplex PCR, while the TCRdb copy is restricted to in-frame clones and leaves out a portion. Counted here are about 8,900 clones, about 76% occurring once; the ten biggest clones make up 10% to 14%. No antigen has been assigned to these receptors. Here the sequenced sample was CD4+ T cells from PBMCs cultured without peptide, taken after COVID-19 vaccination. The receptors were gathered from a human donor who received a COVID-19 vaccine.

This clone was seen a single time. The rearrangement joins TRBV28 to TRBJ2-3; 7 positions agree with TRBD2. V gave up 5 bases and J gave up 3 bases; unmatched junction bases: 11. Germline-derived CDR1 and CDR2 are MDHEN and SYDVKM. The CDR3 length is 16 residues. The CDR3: CASSLDGRALTDTQYF. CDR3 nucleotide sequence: TGTGCCAGCAGTCTAGATGGGAGGGCCTTGACAGATACGCAGTATTTT.

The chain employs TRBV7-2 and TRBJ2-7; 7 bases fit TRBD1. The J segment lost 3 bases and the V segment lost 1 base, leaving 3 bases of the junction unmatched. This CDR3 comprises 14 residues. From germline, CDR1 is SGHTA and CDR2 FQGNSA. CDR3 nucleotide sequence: TGTGCCAGCAGCTTAGGGGACAGCCGCTACGAGCAGTACTTC. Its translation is CASSLGDSRYEQYF.

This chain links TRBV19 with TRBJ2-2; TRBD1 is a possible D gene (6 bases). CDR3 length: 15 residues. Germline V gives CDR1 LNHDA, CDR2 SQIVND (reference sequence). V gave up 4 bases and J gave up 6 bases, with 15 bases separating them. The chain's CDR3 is CASSTAGVVAGELFF. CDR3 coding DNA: TGTGCCAGTAGTACCGCAGGGGTTGTAGCCGGGGAGCTGTTTTTT.

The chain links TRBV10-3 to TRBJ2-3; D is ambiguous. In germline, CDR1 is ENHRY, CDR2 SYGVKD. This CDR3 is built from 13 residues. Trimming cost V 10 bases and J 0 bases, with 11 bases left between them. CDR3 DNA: TGTGCCACCAAGCGCCCCAGCACAGATACGCAGTATTTT. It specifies CATKRPSTDTQYF.

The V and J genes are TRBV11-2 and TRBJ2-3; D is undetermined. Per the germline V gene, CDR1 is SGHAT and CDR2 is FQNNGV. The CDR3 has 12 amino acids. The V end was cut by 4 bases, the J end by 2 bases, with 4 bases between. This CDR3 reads CASSSSTDTQYF. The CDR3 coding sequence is TGTGCCAGCAGCTCTTCCACAGATACGCAGTATTTT.

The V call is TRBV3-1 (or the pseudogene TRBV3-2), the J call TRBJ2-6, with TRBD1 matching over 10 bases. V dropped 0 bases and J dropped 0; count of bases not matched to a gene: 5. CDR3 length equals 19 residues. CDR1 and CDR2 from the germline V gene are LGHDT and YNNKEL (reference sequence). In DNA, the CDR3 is TGTGCCAGCAGCCAAGATCTGGGGACAGGGGTCTCTGGGGCCAACGTCCTGACTTTC. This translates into CASSQDLGTGVSGANVLTF.

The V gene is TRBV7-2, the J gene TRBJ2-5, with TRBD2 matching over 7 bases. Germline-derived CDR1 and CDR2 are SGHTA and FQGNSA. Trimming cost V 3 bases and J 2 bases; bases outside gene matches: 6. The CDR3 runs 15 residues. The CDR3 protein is CASSFYAGEQETQYF. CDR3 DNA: TGTGCCAGCAGCTTCTACGCGGGGGAGCAAGAGACCCAGTACTTC.

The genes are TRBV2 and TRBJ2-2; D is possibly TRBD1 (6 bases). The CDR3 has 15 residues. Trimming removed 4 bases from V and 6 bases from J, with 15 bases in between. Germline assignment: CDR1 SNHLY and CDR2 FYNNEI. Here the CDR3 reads CASSGVRGPSGELFF. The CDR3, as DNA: TGTGCCAGCAGTGGGGTCAGGGGCCCCTCCGGGGAGCTGTTTTTT. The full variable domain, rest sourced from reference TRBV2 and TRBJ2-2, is EPEVTQTPSHQVTQMGQEVILRCVPISNHLYFYWYRQILGQKVEFLVSFYNNEISEKSEIFDDQFSVERPDGSNFTLKIRSTKLEDSAMYFCASSGVRGPSGELFFGEGSRLTVL.

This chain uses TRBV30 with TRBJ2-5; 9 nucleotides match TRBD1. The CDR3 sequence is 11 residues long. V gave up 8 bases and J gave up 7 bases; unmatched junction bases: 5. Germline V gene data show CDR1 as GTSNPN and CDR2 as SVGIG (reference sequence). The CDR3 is CAHDRGGTQYF. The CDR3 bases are TGTGCCCATGACAGGGGGGGGACCCAGTACTTC. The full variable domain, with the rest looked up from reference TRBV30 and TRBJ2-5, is SQTIHQWPATLVQPVGSPLSLECTVEGTSNPNLYWYRQAAGRGLQLLFYSVGIGQISSEVPQNLSASRPQDRQFILSSKKLLLSDSGFYLCAHDRGGTQYFGPGTRLLVL.

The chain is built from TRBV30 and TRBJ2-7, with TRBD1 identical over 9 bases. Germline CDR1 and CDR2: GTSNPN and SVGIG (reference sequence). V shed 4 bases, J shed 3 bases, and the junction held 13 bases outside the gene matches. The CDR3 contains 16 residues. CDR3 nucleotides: TGTGCCTGGATCCGGTCTAAGGGGACAGGGATCTACGAGCAGTACTTC. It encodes CAWIRSKGTGIYEQYF.

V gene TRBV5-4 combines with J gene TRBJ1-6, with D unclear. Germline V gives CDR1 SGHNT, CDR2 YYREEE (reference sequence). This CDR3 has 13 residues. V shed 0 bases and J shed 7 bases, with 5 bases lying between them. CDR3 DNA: TGTGCCAGCAGCTTGGACAAAAATTCACCCCTCCACTTT. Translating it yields CASSLDKNSPLHF.

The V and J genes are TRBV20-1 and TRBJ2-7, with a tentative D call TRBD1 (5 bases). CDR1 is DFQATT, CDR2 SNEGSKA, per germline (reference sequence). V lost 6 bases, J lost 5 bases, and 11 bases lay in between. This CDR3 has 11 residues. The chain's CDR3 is CSAVQDHEQYF. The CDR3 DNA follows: TGCAGTGCAGTACAGGATCACGAGCAGTACTTC.

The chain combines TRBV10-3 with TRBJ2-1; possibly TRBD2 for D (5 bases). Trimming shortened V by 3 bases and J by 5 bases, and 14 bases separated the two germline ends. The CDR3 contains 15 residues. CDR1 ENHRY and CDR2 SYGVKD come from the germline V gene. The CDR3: CAISDPSGVNNEQFF. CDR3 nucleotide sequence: TGTGCCATCAGTGACCCGAGCGGAGTCAACAATGAGCAGTTCTTC.

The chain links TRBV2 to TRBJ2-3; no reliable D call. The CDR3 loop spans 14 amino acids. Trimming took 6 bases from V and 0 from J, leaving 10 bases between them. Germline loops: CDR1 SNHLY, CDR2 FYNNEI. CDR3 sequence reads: CASRPDISTDTQYF. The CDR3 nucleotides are TGTGCCAGCAGGCCCGATATCAGCACAGATACGCAGTATTTT. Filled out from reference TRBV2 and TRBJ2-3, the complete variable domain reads EPEVTQTPSHQVTQMGQEVILRCVPISNHLYFYWYRQILGQKVEFLVSFYNNEISEKSEIFDDQFSVERPDGSNFTLKIRSTKLEDSAMYFCASRPDISTDTQYFGPGTRLTVL.

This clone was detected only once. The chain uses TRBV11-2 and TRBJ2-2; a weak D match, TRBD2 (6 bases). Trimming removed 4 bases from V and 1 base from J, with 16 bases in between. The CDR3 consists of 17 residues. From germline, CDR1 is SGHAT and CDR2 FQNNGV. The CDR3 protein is CASSSERKRVNTGELFF. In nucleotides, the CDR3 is TGTGCCAGCAGCTCCGAAAGGAAGCGGGTGAACACCGGGGAGCTGTTTTTT.

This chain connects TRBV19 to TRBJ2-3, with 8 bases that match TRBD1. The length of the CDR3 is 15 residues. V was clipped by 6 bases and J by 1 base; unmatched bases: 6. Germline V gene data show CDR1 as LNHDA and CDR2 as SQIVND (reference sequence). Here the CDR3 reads CASRTDRARTDTQYF. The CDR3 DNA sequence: TGTGCCAGTAGGACGGACAGGGCCCGCACAGATACGCAGTATTTT.

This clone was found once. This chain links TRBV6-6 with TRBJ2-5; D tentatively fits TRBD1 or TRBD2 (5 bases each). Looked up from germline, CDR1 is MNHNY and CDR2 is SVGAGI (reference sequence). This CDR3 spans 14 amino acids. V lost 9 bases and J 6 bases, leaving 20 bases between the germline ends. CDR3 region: CASAQGSAQKTQYF. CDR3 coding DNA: TGTGCCAGTGCGCAGGGTAGCGCGCAAAAGACCCAGTACTTC.

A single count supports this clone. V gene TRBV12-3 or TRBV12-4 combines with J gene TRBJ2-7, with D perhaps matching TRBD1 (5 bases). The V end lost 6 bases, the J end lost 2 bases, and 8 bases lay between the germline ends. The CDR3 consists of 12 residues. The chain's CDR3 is CASRGRAYEQYF. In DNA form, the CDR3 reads TGTGCCAGCAGGGGGCGAGCCTACGAGCAGTACTTC.

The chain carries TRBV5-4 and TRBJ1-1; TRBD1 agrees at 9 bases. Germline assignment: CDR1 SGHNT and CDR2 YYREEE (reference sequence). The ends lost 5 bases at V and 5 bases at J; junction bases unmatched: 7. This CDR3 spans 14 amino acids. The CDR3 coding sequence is TGTGCCAGCAGTTCCCGGGACAGGGAGACTGAAGCTTTCTTT. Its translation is CASSSRDRETEAFF.

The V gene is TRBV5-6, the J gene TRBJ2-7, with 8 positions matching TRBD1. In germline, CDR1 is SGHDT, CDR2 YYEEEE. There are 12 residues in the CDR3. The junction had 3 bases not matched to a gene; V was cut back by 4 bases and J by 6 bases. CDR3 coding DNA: TGTGCCAGCAGCAGAGACAGGGGCGAGCAGTACTTC. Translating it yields CASSRDRGEQYF.

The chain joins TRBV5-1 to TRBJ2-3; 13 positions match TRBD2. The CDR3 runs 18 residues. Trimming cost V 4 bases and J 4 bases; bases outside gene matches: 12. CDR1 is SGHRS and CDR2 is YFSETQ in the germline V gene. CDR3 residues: CASSPLLGLAGVPDTQYF. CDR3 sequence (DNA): TGCGCCAGCAGCCCCCTCCTCGGACTAGCGGGGGTTCCAGATACGCAGTATTTT.

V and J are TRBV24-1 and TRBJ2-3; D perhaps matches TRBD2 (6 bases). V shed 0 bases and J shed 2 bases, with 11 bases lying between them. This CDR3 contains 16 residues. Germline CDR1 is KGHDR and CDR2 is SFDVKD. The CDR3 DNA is TGTGCCACCAGTGATTTGTCGGGACTGAACACAGATACGCAGTATTTT. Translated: CATSDLSGLNTDTQYF.

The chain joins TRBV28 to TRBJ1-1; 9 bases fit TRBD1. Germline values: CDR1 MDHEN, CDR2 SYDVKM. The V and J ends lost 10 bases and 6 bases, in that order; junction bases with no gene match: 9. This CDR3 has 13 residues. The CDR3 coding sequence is TGTGCCACCAGACAGGGGGTCGTCGCTGAAGCTTTCTTT. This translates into CATRQGVVAEAFF.

The CDR3 sequence: CASRGSYNEQFF. In nucleotides, the CDR3 is TGCGCCAGCAGGGGGTCCTACAATGAGCAGTTCTTC. The rearrangement links TRBV5-1 to TRBJ2-1; no clear D. Germline V gene sequence: CDR1 SGHRS, CDR2 YFSETQ. CDR3 length: 12 residues. The V end was cut by 5 bases, the J end by 1 base, with 4 bases between.

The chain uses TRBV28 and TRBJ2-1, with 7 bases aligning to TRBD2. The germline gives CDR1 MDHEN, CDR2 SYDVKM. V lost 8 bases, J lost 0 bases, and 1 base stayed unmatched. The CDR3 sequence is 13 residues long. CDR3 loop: CASWTSSYNEQFF. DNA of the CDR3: TGTGCCAGCTGGACTAGCTCCTACAATGAGCAGTTCTTC.

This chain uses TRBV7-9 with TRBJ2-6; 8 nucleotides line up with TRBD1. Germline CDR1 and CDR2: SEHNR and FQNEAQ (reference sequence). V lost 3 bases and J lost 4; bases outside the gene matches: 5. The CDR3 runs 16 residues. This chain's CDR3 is CASSFQGAPGANVLTF. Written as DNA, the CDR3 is TGTGCCAGCAGCTTTCAGGGGGCGCCCGGGGCCAACGTCCTGACTTTC. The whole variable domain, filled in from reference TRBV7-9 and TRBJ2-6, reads DTGVSQNPRHKITKRGQNVTFRCDPISEHNRLYWYRQTLGQGPEFLTYFQNEAQLEKSRLLSDRFSAERPKGSFSTLEIQRTEQGDSAMYLCASSFQGAPGANVLTFGAGSRLTVL.